The T cell receptor beta chain described here comes from a study of identical twins. CDR1 and CDR2 (germline): MGHRA, YSYEKL. The CDR3 runs 15 residues. The J segment lost 1 base and the V segment lost 1 base, leaving 3 bases of the junction unmatched. MiXCR, run by TCRdb on the 5' RACE reads, gives a single entry per CDR3 protein. This table holds 690,000 or so distinct CDR3 sequences, roughly 6% found once. The receptor's source is a man younger than 30 in good health. Sequenced input: naive T cells sorted from blood. The chain links TRBV4-1 to TRBJ2-5; 7 bases map to TRBD2. The CDR3, as DNA: TGCGCCAGCAGCCAAGGGAGCGGGGTCCAAGAGACCCAGTACTTC. Its protein product is CASSQGSGVQETQYF.